The rows below give T cell receptor beta chains drawn from one sample of a study of blood T cell repertoires in COVID-19. The repertoire was sequenced with immunoSEQ multiplex PCR; TCRdb's copy has only in-frame clones and lacks some. The sample yields a few hundred thousand clones, roughly nine tenths seen once. The sample was PBMCs or T cells enriched from blood (not recorded which). These receptors came from a human donor in a cohort exposed to, infected with or recovered from COVID-19 (not recorded which). The donor label of this sample is uncertain. The CDR3 runs from the conserved cysteine through the conserved F or W. A D gene is named only where the DNA matches it firmly. Some rows have no size entry. The others give once, few or many, or a class for an expanded clone.

d_call j_call v_call clone_size cdr3_nt cdr3_aa
TRBD1 TRBJ1-1 TRBV5-1 NA TGCGCCAGCAGCTACTACAGGGGGAACACTGAAGCTTTCTTT CASSYYRGNTEAFF
TRBD2 TRBJ2-1 TRBV4-1 NA TGCGCCAGCAGCCAAGGCCCCTGGGGAGGGACGTACAATGAGCAGTTCTTC CASSQGPWGGTYNEQFF
NA TRBJ1-4 TRBV10-3 NA TGTGCCATCAGTGGGGGGGGTAATGAAAAACTGTTTTTT CAISGGGNEKLFF
NA TRBJ1-2 TRBV11-2 NA TGTGCCAGCAGCTTAGGTCTAGGGGAAGCCAATGGCTACACCTTC CASSLGLGEANGYTF
TRBD2 TRBJ2-5 TRBV5-1 NA TGCGCCAGCAGCTTGGAGGCGGGGGTTCCAGAGACCCAGTACTTC CASSLEAGVPETQYF
NA TRBJ1-4 TRBV5-8 NA TGTGCCAGCAGCCCCGGTAAAAGTACAACTAATGAAAAACTGTTTTTT CASSPGKSTTNEKLFF
NA TRBJ1-2 TRBV27 NA TGTGCCAGCAGTTTATCGGCGGGGAGCCTGAACCTGTATGGCTACACCTTC CASSLSAGSLNLYGYTF
NA TRBJ1-3 TRBV5-5 NA TGTGCCAGCAGCTTTGTCTTACAACCTGGAAACACCATATATTTT CASSFVLQPGNTIYF
TRBD1 TRBJ1-4 TRBV27 NA TGTGCCAGCAGTTCCGGGACAGGGAGGCTCCGGAGTGAAAAACTGTTTTTT CASSSGTGRLRSEKLFF
NA TRBJ2-2 TRBV9 NA TGTGCCAGCAGCGCAAACCCCAGGGATACGACCGGGGAGCTGTTTTTT CASSANPRDTTGELFF
TRBD1 TRBJ2-6 TRBV2 NA TGTGCCAGCAAGGGGGACAGATCCTCTGGGGCCAACGTCCTGACTTTC CASKGDRSSGANVLTF
TRBD1 TRBJ1-6 TRBV10-3 NA TGTGCCATCAGTGAGTCTCCCGGGACAGGGGCCCCCTTAGCCCTCCACTTT CAISESPGTGAPLALHF
NA TRBJ2-1 TRBV20-1 NA TGCAGTGCTAGTGGACTCAGCTCCTACAATGAGCAGTTCTTC CSASGLSSYNEQFF
NA TRBJ1-5 TRBV2 NA TGTGCCAGCAGTGACAAAGGGGTAACCAATCAGCCCCAGCATTTT CASSDKGVTNQPQHF
TRBD1 TRBJ2-2 TRBV30 NA TGTGCCTGGAGTGTCGGACAGGGGACCGGGGAGCTGTTTTTT CAWSVGQGTGELFF
TRBD1 TRBJ1-1 TRBV2 once TGTGCCAGCAGGAGAGGACAGGGGGTTCTCTTT CASRRGQGVLF
NA TRBJ2-3 TRBV7-9 NA TGTGCCAGCAGCTTAACGGGAAGCACAGATACGCAGTATTTT CASSLTGSTDTQYF
NA TRBJ2-5 TRBV7-9 NA TGTGCCAGCAGCTTAGCAGGGGGTCAGACCCAGTACTTC CASSLAGGQTQYF
NA TRBJ2-7 TRBV7-9 NA TGTGCCAGCAGCTTAGGACAGGAGCCCTACGAGCAGTACTTC CASSLGQEPYEQYF
NA TRBJ1-4 TRBV5-5 NA TGTGCCAGCAGTGTGGGTAGCACAACTAATGAAAAACTGTTTTTT CASSVGSTTNEKLFF
NA TRBJ2-1 TRBV19 NA TGTGCCAGTAGTTGGGGGGTTTCCCTCTACAATGAGCAGTTCTTC CASSWGVSLYNEQFF
NA TRBJ1-2 TRBV19 NA TGTGCCAGTAGTACAAACAGCGGCGGCTACACCTTC CASSTNSGGYTF
TRBD1 TRBJ1-1 TRBV14 NA TGTGCCAGCAGGAAGACAGGGGGCGTGAACACTGAAGCTTTCTTT CASRKTGGVNTEAFF
NA TRBJ2-2 TRBV11-3 few TGTGCCAGCAGCTTAGGGTTAGCGGAAAACACCGGGGAGCTGTTTTTT CASSLGLAENTGELFF
NA TRBJ2-1 TRBV7-3 once TGTGCCAGCAGCCCATCAGGGGGGTCCCAAATTGCCAATGAGCAGTTCTTC CASSPSGGSQIANEQFF
NA TRBJ1-1 TRBV28 NA TGTGCCAGCAGTCTCGCTATCGGACAGCTTGAAGCTTTCTTT CASSLAIGQLEAFF
TRBD1 TRBJ1-2 TRBV6-5 NA TGTGCCAGCAGTTACTCGGGGACAGGGGGCTATGGCTACACCTTC CASSYSGTGGYGYTF
TRBD1 TRBJ2-2 TRBV24-1 NA TGTGCCACCAGTGATTCAACAGGGGGGAAAGGGGAGCTGTTTTTT CATSDSTGGKGELFF
NA TRBJ2-1 TRBV7-6 NA TGTGCCAGCAGCCCTAGACTGGGTAGACACAATGAGCAGTTCTTC CASSPRLGRHNEQFF
TRBD1 TRBJ1-1 TRBV4-2 NA TGTGCCAGCAGCCAACAGGGGGCCGGTGAAGCTTTCTTT CASSQQGAGEAFF
NA TRBJ1-5 TRBV30 NA TGTGCCTGTCGGGGGGAGCTGGGTCAGCCCCAGCATTTT CACRGELGQPQHF
TRBD2 TRBJ2-1 TRBV24-1 NA TGTGCCACCAGTGGCCTAGCGGGGAGATTGGATGAGCAGTTCTTC CATSGLAGRLDEQFF
NA TRBJ1-5 TRBV24-1 NA TGTGCCACCAGTGATTGGGGGCTGAATCAGCCCCAGCATTTT CATSDWGLNQPQHF
TRBD1 TRBJ1-1 TRBV4-1 NA TGCGCCAGCAGCCAAGATCATAGGGACAGCTATGAGAAGAACACTGAAGCTTTCTTT CASSQDHRDSYEKNTEAFF
NA TRBJ1-5 TRBV3-1/TRBV3-2 NA TGTGCCAGCAGCCAACCCTCCTTCCCCGGGAAATTTAGCAATCAGCCCCAGCATTTT CASSQPSFPGKFSNQPQHF
NA TRBJ1-5 TRBV6-5 NA TGTGCCAGCACTGGGGGAGGGCCCCAGCATTTT CASTGGGPQHF
TRBD1 TRBJ1-4 TRBV29-1 NA TGCAGCGTTGCAGGGACAGGGGGTAATGAAAAACTGTTTTTT CSVAGTGGNEKLFF
NA TRBJ1-3 TRBV6-5 NA TGTGCCAGCAGTTCCGGGTCGATCGGCGACACCATATATTTT CASSSGSIGDTIYF
NA TRBJ1-5 TRBV6-1 NA TGTGCCAGCAGTGAAATGAATAGGCGGCCTGTTTATCAGCCCCAGCATTTT CASSEMNRRPVYQPQHF
TRBD1 TRBJ2-7 TRBV7-9 NA TGTGCCAGCAGCTTATCTTGGACAGGGGGCTTCTACGAGCAGTACTTC CASSLSWTGGFYEQYF
TRBD1 TRBJ1-2 TRBV19 NA TGTGCCAGTAGCCTTTATTCTGGACAGGGGGCAAAGAGAGGCTACACCTTC CASSLYSGQGAKRGYTF
NA TRBJ1-3 TRBV9 NA TGTGCCAGCAGCGTAGAACAGGAGGGAAACACCATATATTTT CASSVEQEGNTIYF
TRBD1 TRBJ1-4 TRBV15 NA TGTGCCACCCAGACAGGGAATGAAAAACTGTTTTTT CATQTGNEKLFF
TRBD1 TRBJ1-4 TRBV5-1 NA TGCGCCAGCGGGACAGGGGGCACGACTAATGAAAAACTGTTTTTT CASGTGGTTNEKLFF
TRBD1 TRBJ1-2 TRBV14 once TGTGCCAGCAGCCCCTTGGGACAGGGGGTTGTTAGCTACACCTTC CASSPLGQGVVSYTF
NA TRBJ1-5 TRBV19 NA TGTGCCAGTAGTATATATGAGGTGGGCAATCAGCCCCAGCATTTT CASSIYEVGNQPQHF